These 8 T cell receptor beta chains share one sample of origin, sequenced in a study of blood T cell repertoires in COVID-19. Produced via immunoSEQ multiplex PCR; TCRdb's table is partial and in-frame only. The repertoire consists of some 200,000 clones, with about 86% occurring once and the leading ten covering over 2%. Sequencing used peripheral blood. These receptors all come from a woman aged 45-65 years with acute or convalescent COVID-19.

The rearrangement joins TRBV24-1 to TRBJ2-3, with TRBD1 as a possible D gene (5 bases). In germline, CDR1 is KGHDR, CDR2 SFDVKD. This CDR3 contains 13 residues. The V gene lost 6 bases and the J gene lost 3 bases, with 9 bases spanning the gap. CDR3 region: CATSRGFTDTQYF. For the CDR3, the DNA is TGTGCCACCAGTAGGGGTTTTACAGATACGCAGTATTTT.

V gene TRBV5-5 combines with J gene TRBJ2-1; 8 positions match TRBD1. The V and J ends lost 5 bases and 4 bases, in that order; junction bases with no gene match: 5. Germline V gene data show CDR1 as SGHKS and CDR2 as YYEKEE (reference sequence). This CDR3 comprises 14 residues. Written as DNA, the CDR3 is TGTGCCAGCAGTGCCGGGACAGGATACAATGAGCAGTTCTTC. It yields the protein CASSAGTGYNEQFF. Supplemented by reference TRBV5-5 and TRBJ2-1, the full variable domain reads DAGVTQSPTHLIKTRGQQVTLRCSPISGHKSVSWYQQVLGQGPQFIFQYYEKEERGRGNFPDRFSARQFPNYSSELNVNALLLGDSALYLCASSAGTGYNEQFFGPGTRLTVL.

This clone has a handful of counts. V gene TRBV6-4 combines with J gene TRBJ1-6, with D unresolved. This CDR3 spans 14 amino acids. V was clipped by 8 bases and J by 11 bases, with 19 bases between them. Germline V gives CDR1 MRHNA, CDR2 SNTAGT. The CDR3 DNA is TGTGCCAGCGCCGCGGACTCACAGAGGACACCCCTCCACTTT. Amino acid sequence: CASAADSQRTPLHF.

The CDR3 nucleotides are TGTGCCAGCAGCTTATGGGCAGGGGATCAGCCCCAGCATTTT. Its protein is CASSLWAGDQPQHF. The rearrangement uses TRBV7-8 and TRBJ1-5, with D possibly matching TRBD1 (6 bases). CDR3 length equals 14 residues. V was trimmed by 2 bases and J by 5 bases, leaving 10 bases between them. Germline V gives CDR1 SGHVS, CDR2 FQNEAQ.

CDR3 sequence (DNA): TGTGCTAGTGGTTTGCCCCAGGGGGGCTACACCTTC. Amino acids: CASGLPQGGYTF. V gene TRBV12-5 combines with J gene TRBJ1-2; D is perhaps TRBD1 (6 bases). This CDR3 has 12 residues. Deletions cut 2 bases from V and 8 bases from J, with 9 bases between. Germline assignment: CDR1 LGHNT and CDR2 FRNRAP.

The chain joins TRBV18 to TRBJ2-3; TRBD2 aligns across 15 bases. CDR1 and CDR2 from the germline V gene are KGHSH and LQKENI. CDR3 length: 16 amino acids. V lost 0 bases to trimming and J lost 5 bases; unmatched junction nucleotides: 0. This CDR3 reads CASSPPGLAGGDTQYF. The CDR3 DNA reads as TGTGCCAGCTCACCACCGGGACTAGCGGGAGGAGATACGCAGTATTTT.

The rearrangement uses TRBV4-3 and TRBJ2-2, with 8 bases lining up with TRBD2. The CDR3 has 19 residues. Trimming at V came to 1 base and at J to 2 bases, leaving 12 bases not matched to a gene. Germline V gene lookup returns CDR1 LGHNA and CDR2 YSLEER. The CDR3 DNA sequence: TGCGCCAGCAGCCAAGTCCAAGCGGGAGTAGGAATAAACACCGGGGAGCTGTTTTTT. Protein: CASSQVQAGVGINTGELFF.

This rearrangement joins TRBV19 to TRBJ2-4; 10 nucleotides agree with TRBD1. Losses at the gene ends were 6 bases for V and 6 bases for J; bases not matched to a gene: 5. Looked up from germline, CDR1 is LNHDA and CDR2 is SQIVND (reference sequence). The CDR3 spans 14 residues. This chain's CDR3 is CASRPGQGGNIQYF. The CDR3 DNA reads TGTGCCAGTAGGCCAGGACAGGGGGGAAACATTCAGTACTTC.